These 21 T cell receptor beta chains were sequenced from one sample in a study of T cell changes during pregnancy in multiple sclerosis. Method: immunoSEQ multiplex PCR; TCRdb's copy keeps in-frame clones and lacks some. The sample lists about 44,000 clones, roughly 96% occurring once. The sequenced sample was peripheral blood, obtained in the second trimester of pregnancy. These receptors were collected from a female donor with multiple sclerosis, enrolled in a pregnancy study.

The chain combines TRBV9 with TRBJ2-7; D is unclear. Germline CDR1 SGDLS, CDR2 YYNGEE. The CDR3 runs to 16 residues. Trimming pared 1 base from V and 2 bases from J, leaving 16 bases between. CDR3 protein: CASSVTIPGATYEQYF. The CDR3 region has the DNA TGTGCCAGCAGCGTAACAATCCCAGGTGCGACCTACGAGCAGTACTTC.

CDR3 region: CASSESTGLREKLFF. For the CDR3, the DNA is TGTGCCAGCAGTGAATCGACAGGGCTAAGGGAAAAACTGTTTTTT. The chain employs TRBV25-1 and TRBJ1-4; TRBD1 matches 7 bases. CDR3 size: 15 residues. The trim removed 1 base at V and 8 bases at J, leaving 7 bases unmatched. CDR1 and CDR2 (germline): MGHDK, SYGVNS.

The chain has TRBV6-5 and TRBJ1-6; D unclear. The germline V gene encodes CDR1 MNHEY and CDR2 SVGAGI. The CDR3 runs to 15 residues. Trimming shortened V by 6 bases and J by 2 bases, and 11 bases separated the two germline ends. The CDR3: CASRDDYAYNSPLHF. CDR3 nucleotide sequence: TGTGCCAGCAGGGACGACTATGCCTATAATTCACCCCTCCACTTT.

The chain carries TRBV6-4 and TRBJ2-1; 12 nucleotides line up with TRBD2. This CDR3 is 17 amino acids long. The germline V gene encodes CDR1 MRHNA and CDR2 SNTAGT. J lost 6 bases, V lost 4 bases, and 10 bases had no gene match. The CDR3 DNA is TGTGCCAGCAGTGCCGGGTTACTAGCGGGGGGACCCAATGAGCAGTTCTTC. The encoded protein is CASSAGLLAGGPNEQFF.

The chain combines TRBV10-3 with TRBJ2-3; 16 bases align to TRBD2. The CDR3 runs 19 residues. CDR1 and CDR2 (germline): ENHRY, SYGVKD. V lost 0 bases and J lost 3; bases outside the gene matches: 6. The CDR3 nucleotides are TGTGCCATCAGTGAGTCGGGACTAGCGGGGGGGCGGGATACAGATACGCAGTATTTT. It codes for CAISESGLAGGRDTDTQYF.

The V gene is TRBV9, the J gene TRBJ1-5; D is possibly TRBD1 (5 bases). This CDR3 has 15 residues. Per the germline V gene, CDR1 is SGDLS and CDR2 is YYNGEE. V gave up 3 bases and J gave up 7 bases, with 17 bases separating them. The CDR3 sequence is CASSESGGRQQPQHF. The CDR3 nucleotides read TGTGCCAGCAGCGAATCAGGTGGGCGACAGCAGCCCCAGCATTTT.

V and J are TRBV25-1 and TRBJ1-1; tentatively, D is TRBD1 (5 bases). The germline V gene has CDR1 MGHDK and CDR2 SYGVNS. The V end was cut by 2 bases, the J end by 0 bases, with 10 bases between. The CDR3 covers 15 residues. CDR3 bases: TGTGCCAGCAGTGAACGGGGGACGATGAACACTGAAGCTTTCTTT. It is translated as CASSERGTMNTEAFF.

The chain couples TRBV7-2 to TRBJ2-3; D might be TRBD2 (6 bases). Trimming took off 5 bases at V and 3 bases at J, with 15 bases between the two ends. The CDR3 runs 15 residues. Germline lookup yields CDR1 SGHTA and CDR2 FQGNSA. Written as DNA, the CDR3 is TGTGCCAGCAGCCTTAACTCGGGGAGGACAGATACGCAGTATTTT. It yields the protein CASSLNSGRTDTQYF.

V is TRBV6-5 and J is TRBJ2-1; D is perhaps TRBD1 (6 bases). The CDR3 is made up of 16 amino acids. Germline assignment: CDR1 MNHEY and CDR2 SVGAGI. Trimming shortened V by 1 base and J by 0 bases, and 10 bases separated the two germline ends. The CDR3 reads CASSYWGQSSYNEQFF. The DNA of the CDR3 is TGTGCCAGCAGTTACTGGGGGCAGAGCTCCTACAATGAGCAGTTCTTC.

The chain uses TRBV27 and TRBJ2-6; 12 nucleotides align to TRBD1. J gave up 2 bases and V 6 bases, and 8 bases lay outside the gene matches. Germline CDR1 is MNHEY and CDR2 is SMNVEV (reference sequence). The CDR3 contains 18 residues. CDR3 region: CASRPQGQGAPGANVLTF. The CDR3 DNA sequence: TGTGCCAGCAGGCCCCAGGGACAGGGGGCTCCTGGGGCCAACGTCCTGACTTTC.

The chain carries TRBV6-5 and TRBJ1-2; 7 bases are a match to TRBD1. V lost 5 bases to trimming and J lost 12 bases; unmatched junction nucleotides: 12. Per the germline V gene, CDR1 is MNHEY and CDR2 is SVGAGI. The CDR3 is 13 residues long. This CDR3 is CASSGQAGVVDTF. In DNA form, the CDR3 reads TGTGCCAGCAGTGGACAGGCTGGTGTGGTTGACACCTTC.

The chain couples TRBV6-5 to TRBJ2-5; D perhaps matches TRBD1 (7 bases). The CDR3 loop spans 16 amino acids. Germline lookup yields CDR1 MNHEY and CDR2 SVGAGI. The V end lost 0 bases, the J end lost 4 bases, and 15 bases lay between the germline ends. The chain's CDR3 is CASSYSRGRGGETQYF. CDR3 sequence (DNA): TGTGCCAGCAGTTACTCGAGGGGGCGGGGCGGAGAGACCCAGTACTTC.

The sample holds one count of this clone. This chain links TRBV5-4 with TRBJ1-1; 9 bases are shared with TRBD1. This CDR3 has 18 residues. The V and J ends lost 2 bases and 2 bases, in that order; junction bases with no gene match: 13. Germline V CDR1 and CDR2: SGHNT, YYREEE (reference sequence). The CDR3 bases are TGTGCCAGCAGCTTCTCGGGGACAGGGTTTTGGTTTAACACTGAAGCTTTCTTT. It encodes CASSFSGTGFWFNTEAFF.

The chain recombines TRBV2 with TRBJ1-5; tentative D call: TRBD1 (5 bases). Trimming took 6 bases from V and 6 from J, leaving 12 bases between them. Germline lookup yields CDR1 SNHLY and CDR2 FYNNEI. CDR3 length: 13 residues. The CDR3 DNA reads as TGTGCCAGCAGCGTGGGGGGGTCTCAGCCCCAGCATTTT. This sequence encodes CASSVGGSQPQHF.

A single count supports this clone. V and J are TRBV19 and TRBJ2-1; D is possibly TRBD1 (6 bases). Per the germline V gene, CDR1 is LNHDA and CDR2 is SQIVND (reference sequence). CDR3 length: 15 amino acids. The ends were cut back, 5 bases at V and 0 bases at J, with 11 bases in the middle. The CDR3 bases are TGTGCCAGTAGTCTAGGACAGAGCTCCTACAATGAGCAGTTCTTC. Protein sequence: CASSLGQSSYNEQFF.

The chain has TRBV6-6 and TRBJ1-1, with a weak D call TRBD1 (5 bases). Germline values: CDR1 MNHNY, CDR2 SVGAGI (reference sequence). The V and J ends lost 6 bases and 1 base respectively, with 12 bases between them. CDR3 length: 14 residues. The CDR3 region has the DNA TGTGCCAGCAGGGTGAAGGGGCGGAACACTGAAGCTTTCTTT. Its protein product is CASRVKGRNTEAFF.

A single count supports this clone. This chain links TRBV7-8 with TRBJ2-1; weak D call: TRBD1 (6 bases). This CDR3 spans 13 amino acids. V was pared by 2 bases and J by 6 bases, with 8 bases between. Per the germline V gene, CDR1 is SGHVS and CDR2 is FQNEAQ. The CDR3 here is CASSLNRANEQFF. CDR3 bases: TGTGCCAGCAGCTTAAACAGGGCCAATGAGCAGTTCTTC.

As DNA, the CDR3 is TGCGCCAGCCAAGGACTAGCGGGGGGCCCAGATACGCAGTATTTT. Translating gives CASQGLAGGPDTQYF. The gene calls are TRBV5-1 and TRBJ2-3, with 14 bases lining up with TRBD2. The trim removed 7 bases at V and 4 bases at J, leaving 5 bases unmatched. Germline assignment: CDR1 SGHRS and CDR2 YFSETQ. The CDR3 totals 15 residues.

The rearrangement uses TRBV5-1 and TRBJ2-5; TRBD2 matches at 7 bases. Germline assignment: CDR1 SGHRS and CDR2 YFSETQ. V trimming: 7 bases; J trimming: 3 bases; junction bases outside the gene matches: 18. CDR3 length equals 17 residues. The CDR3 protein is CASQSNGRQVGKETQYF. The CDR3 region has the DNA TGCGCCAGCCAATCCAACGGGAGGCAGGTGGGCAAAGAGACCCAGTACTTC.

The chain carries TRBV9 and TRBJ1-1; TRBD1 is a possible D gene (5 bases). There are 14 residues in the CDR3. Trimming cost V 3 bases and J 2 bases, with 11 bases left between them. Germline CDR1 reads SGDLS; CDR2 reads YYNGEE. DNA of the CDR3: TGTGCCAGCAGCGCCAGACAGACTAACACTGAAGCTTTCTTT. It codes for CASSARQTNTEAFF.

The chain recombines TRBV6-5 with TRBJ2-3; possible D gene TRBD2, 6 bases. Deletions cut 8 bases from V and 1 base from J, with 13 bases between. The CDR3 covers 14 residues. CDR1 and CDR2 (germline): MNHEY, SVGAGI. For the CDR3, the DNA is TGTGCCAGCCGGGTCCGCGGGGGCACAGATACGCAGTATTTT. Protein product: CASRVRGGTDTQYF.